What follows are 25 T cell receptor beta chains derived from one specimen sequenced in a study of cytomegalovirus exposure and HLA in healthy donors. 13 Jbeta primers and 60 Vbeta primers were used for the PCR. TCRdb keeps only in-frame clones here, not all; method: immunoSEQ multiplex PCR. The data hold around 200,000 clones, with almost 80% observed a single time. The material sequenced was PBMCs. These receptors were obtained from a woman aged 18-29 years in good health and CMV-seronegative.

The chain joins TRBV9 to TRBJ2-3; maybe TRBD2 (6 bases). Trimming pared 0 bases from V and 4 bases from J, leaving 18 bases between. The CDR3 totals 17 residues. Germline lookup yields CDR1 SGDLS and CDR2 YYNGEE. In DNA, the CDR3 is TGTGCCAGCAGCGTAGCTTCAGGTTTATCGGGGGCAGATACGCAGTATTTT. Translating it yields CASSVASGLSGADTQYF.

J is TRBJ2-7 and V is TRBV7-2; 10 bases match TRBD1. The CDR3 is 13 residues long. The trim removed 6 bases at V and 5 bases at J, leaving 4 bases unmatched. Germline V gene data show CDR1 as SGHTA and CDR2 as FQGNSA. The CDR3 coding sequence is TGTGCCAGCAGTAGACAGGGGGCGGACGAGCAGTACTTC. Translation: CASSRQGADEQYF.

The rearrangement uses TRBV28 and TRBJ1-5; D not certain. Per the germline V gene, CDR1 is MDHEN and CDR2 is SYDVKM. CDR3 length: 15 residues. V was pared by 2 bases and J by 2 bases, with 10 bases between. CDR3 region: CASSLPGSGNQPQHF. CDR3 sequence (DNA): TGTGCCAGCAGTTTACCGGGGTCAGGCAATCAGCCCCAGCATTTT.

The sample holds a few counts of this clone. CDR3 nucleotide sequence: TGTGCCAGCAGCCCGGGACAGGGGGACACTGAAGCTTTCTTT. It is translated as CASSPGQGDTEAFF. J is TRBJ1-1 and V is TRBV7-8, with TRBD1 matching 11 bases. CDR3 length: 14 residues. Trimming removed 5 bases from V and 3 bases from J; junction bases left unmatched: 2. Germline CDR1 is SGHVS and CDR2 is FQNEAQ.

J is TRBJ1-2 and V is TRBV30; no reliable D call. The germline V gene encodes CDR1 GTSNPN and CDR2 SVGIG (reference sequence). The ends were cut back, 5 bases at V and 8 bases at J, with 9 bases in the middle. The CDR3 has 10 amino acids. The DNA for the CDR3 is TGTGCCTGGGCTGAGGAGGGCTACACCTTC. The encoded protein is CAWAEEGYTF.

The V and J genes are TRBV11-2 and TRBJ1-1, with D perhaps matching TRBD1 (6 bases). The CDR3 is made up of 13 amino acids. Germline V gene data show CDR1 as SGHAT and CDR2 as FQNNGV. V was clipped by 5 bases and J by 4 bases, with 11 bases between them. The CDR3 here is CASSLQQGTEAFF. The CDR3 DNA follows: TGTGCCAGCAGCCTACAACAGGGCACTGAAGCTTTCTTT.

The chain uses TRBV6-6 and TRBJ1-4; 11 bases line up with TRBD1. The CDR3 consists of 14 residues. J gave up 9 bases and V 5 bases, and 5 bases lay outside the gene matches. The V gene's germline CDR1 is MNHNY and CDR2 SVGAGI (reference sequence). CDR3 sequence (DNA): TGTGCCAGCAGTGGGGACAGGGGGGATCAAAAACTGTTTTTT. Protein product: CASSGDRGDQKLFF.

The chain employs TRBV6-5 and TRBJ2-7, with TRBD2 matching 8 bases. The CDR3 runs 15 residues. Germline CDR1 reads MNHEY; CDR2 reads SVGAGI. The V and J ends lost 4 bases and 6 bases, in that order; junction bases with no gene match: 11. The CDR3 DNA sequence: TGTGCCAGCAGTTCGACACCGAGCGGGAGCGGCGAGCAGTACTTC. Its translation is CASSSTPSGSGEQYF.

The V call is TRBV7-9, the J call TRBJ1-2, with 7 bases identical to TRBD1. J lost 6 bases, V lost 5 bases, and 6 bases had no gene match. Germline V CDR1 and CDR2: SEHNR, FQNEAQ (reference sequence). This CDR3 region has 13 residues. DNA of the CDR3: TGTGCCAGCAGCCAACACACAGGGGATGGCTACACCTTC. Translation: CASSQHTGDGYTF.

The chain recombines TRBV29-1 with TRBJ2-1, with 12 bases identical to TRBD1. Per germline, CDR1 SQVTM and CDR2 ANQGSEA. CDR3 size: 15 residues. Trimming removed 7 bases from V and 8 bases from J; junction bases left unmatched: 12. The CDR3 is CSATAPGQGAYEQFF. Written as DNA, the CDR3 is TGCAGCGCAACCGCGCCGGGACAGGGGGCATATGAGCAGTTCTTC.

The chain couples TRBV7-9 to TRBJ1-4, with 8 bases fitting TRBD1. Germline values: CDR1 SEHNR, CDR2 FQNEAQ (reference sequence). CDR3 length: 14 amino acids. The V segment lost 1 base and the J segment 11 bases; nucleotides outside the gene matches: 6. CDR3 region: CASSLVQGDKKLFF. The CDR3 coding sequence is TGTGCCAGCAGCTTAGTACAGGGGGACAAGAAACTGTTTTTT.

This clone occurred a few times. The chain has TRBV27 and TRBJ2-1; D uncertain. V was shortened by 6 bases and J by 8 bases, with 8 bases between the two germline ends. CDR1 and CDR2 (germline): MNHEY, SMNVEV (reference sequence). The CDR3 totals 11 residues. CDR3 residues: CASSQSHEQFF. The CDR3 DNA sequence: TGTGCCAGCAGCCAGTCTCATGAGCAGTTCTTC.

The DNA of the CDR3 is TGTGCCAGCAGGGTGGACCCACGGGGCGGGGAGCTGTTTTTT. This codes for CASRVDPRGGELFF. This chain uses TRBV2 with TRBJ2-2, with D possibly TRBD2 on 5 matching bases. The CDR3 covers 14 residues. Germline-derived CDR1 and CDR2 are SNHLY and FYNNEI. Trimming stripped 6 bases from V and 7 bases from J, with 15 bases between.

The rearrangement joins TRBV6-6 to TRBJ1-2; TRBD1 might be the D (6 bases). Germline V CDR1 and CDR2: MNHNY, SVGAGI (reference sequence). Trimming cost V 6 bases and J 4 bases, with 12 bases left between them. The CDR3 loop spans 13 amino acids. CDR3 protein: CASSPQGSYGYTF. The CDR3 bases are TGTGCCAGCAGCCCCCAGGGGAGCTATGGCTACACCTTC.

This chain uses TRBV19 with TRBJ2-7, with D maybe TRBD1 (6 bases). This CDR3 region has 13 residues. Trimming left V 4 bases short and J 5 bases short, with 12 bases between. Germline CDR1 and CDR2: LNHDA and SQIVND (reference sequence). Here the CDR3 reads CASSTLGQNEQYF. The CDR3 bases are TGTGCCAGTAGTACTCTCGGACAGAACGAGCAGTACTTC. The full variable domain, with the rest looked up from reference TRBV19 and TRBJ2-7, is DGGITQSPKYLFRKEGQNVTLSCEQNLNHDAMYWYRQDPGQGLRLIYYSQIVNDFQKGDIAEGYSVSREKKESFPLTVTSAQKNPTAFYLCASSTLGQNEQYFGPGTRLTVT.

CDR3 amino acids: CASSGLSSTGELFF. The CDR3 nucleotides read TGTGCCAGCAGCGGACTCAGTAGCACCGGGGAGCTGTTTTTT. The chain recombines TRBV9 with TRBJ2-2; no definite D call. The V end was cut by 3 bases, the J end by 4 bases, with 10 bases between. Germline V gives CDR1 SGDLS, CDR2 YYNGEE. This CDR3 contains 14 residues.

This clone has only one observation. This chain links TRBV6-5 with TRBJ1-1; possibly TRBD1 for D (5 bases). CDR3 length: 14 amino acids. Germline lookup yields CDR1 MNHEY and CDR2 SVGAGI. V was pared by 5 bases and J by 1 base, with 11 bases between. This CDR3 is CASSPGHRNTEAFF. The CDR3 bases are TGTGCCAGCAGTCCCGGACATAGGAACACTGAAGCTTTCTTT.

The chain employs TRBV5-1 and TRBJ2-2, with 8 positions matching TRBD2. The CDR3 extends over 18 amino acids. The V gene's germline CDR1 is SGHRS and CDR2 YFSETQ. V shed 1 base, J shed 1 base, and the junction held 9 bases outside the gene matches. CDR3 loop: CASSLKLAGNMNTGELFF. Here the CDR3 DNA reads TGCGCCAGCAGCTTGAAATTAGCGGGGAACATGAACACCGGGGAGCTGTTTTTT.

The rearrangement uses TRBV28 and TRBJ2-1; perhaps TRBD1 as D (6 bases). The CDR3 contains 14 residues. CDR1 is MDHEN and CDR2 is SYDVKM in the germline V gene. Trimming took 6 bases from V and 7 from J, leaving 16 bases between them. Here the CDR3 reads CASSELKRGNEQFF. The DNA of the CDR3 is TGTGCCAGCAGCGAACTTAAGAGGGGGAATGAGCAGTTCTTC.

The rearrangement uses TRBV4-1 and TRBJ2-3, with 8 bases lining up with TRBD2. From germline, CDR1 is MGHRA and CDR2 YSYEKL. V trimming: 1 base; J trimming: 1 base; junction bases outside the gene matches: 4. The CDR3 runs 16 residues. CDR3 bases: TGCGCCAGCAGCCAAGGAAGGCGGGGGGGCACAGATACGCAGTATTTT. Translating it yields CASSQGRRGGTDTQYF.

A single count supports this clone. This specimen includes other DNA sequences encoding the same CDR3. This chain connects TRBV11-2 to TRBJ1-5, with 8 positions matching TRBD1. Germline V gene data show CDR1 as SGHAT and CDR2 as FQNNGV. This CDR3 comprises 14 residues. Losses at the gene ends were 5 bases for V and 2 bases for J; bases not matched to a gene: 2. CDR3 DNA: TGTGCCAGCAGCGGGGGACAGGGCAATCAGCCCCAGCATTTT. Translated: CASSGGQGNQPQHF.

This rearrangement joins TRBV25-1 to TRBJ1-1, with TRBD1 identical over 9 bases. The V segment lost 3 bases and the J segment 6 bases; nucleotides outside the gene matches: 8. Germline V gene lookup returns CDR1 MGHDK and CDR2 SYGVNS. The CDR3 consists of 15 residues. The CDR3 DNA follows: TGTGCCAGCAGTGATTGGACAGGGGCGGCCTCTGAAGCTTTCTTT. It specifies CASSDWTGAASEAFF. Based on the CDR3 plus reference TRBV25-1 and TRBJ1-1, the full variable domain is EADIYQTPRYLVIGTGKKITLECSQTMGHDKMYWYQQDPGMELHLIHYSYGVNSTEKGDLSSESTVSRIRTEHFPLTLESARPSHTSQYLCASSDWTGAASEAFFGQGTRLTVV.

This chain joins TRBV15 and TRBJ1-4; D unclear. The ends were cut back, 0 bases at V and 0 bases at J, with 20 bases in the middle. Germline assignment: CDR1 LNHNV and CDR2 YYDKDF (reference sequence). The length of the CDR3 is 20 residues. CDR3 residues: CATSRDKLGSPVATNEKLFF. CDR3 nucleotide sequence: TGTGCCACCAGCAGAGATAAGCTCGGGTCACCTGTCGCAACTAATGAAAAACTGTTTTTT.

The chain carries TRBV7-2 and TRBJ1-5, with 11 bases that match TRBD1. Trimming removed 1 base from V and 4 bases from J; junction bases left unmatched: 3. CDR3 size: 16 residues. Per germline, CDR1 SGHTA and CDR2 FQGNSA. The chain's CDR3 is CASSLEGTGGNQPQHF. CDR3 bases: TGTGCCAGCAGCTTAGAAGGGACAGGGGGTAATCAGCCCCAGCATTTT. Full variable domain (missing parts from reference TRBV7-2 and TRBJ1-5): GAGVSQSPSNKVTEKGKDVELRCDPISGHTALYWYRQSLGQGLEFLIYFQGNSAPDKSGLPSDRFSAERTGGSVSTLTIQRTQQEDSAVYLCASSLEGTGGNQPQHFGDGTRLSIL.

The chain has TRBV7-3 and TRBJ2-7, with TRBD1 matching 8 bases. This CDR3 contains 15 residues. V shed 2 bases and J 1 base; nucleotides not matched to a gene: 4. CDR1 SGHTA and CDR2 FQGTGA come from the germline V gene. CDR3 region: CASSLSGGGSYEQYF. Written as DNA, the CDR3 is TGTGCCAGCAGCTTATCAGGGGGCGGTTCCTACGAGCAGTACTTC. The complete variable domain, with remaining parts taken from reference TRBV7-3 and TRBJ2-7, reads GAGVSQTPSNKVTEKGKYVELRCDPISGHTALYWYRQSLGQGPEFLIYFQGTGAADDSGLPNDRFFAVRPEGSVSTLKIQRTERGDSAVYLCASSLSGGGSYEQYFGPGTRLTVT.